This is a list of T cell receptor beta chains from one sample in a study of blood T cell repertoires in COVID-19. Measured with immunoSEQ multiplex PCR; TCRdb has only the in-frame clones, and not every one. The sample yields approximately 190,000 clones, over 75% seen once. The source material was peripheral blood. The receptor source for this set is a man aged 50 or older with acute or convalescent COVID-19. The CDR3 runs from the conserved cysteine through the conserved F or W. The order of the fields is CDR3 DNA, CDR3 protein, D gene, V gene, clone size, J gene. A D gene is named only where the DNA matches it firmly. Clone size is given for some rows only: seen once, a few or many times, or a class if the clone is expanded.

DNA: TGTGCCAGCAGCCAAACTCAAAACACCGGGGAGCTGTTTTTT; CDR3: CASSQTQNTGELFF; D: .; V: TRBV7-9; size: few; J: TRBJ2-2
DNA: TGTGCCATCAGTGTCCAGGACAGGTCGGAGACCCAGTACTTC; CDR3: CAISVQDRSETQYF; D: TRBD1; V: TRBV10-3; size: .; J: TRBJ2-5
DNA: TGTGCCAGCAGACCCCGGGACTATCGGACAGATACGCAGTATTTT; CDR3: CASRPRDYRTDTQYF; D: TRBD2; V: TRBV27; size: .; J: TRBJ2-3
DNA: TGTGCCAGCAGCCTAGGGACAGAACAAGAGACCCAGTACTTC; CDR3: CASSLGTEQETQYF; D: TRBD1; V: TRBV7-7; size: .; J: TRBJ2-5
DNA: TGTGCCAGCAGTCCAGTCTCCACTAGCGGACCCTACGAGCAGTACTTC; CDR3: CASSPVSTSGPYEQYF; D: TRBD2; V: TRBV27; size: .; J: TRBJ2-7
DNA: TGTGCCAGCAGCTTACTTAATCTCCATGGCTACACCTTC; CDR3: CASSLLNLHGYTF; D: .; V: TRBV7-9; size: .; J: TRBJ1-2
DNA: TGTGCCAGCAGCTTAGATAGCGGCTCCTACGAGCAGTACTTC; CDR3: CASSLDSGSYEQYF; D: .; V: TRBV11-2; size: .; J: TRBJ2-7
DNA: TGTGCCAGTAGTTGGAGCGGCACTGAAGCTTTCTTT; CDR3: CASSWSGTEAFF; D: .; V: TRBV19; size: once; J: TRBJ1-1
DNA: TGTGCCAGCAGTGGGGACCGGGACAGTGTTATCTACGAGCAGTACTTC; CDR3: CASSGDRDSVIYEQYF; D: TRBD1; V: TRBV2; size: .; J: TRBJ2-7
DNA: TGTGCCAGCAGCCAAGGGACAGGGTTAAGGGCTGAAGCTTTCTTT; CDR3: CASSQGTGLRAEAFF; D: TRBD1; V: TRBV3-1/TRBV3-2; size: .; J: TRBJ1-1
DNA: TGTGCCAGCTCACGTTGGACAGCAGCCGGGGCCAACGTCCTGACTTTC; CDR3: CASSRWTAAGANVLTF; D: .; V: TRBV18; size: .; J: TRBJ2-6
DNA: TGTGCCAGCAGTTACAGGGAAGATACTGAAGCTTTCTTT; CDR3: CASSYREDTEAFF; D: .; V: TRBV27; size: .; J: TRBJ1-1
DNA: TGTGCCAGCAGCTTAGTGACTAGCTCCTACGAGCAGTACTTC; CDR3: CASSLVTSSYEQYF; D: .; V: TRBV7-2; size: few; J: TRBJ2-7
DNA: TGTGCCAGCGGAGCTAGGACTAGTAGTTCCAATGAGCAGTTCTTC; CDR3: CASGARTSSSNEQFF; D: TRBD2; V: TRBV7-6; size: .; J: TRBJ2-1
DNA: TGTGCCAGCAGTCGCTCCCAGACATACAACACTGAAGCTTTCTTT; CDR3: CASSRSQTYNTEAFF; D: .; V: TRBV27; size: .; J: TRBJ1-1
DNA: TGTGCCAGCAGTTCCGCGGGTCAGGTCTTGAAGAATAGCAATCAGCCCCAGCATTTT; CDR3: CASSSAGQVLKNSNQPQHF; D: .; V: TRBV28; size: .; J: TRBJ1-5
DNA: TGTGCCACCAGTGGCCGGGACAGGGGCGAGCAGTACTTC; CDR3: CATSGRDRGEQYF; D: TRBD1; V: TRBV24-1; size: .; J: TRBJ2-7
DNA: TGTGCCAGCAGCCTCACACTGTTCCGGGCGGGCTCCTACGAGCAGTACTTC; CDR3: CASSLTLFRAGSYEQYF; D: .; V: TRBV28; size: few; J: TRBJ2-7
DNA: TGCGCCAGCAGCCCGATCGGGTCTAATTCACCCCTCCACTTT; CDR3: CASSPIGSNSPLHF; D: .; V: TRBV5-1; size: once; J: TRBJ1-6
DNA: TGCGCCAGCAGCCCAACTACAACTAATGAAAAACTGTTTTTT; CDR3: CASSPTTTNEKLFF; D: .; V: TRBV5-1; size: .; J: TRBJ1-4
DNA: TGCGCCAGCAGCCAAGGAGCCGGACCCCGTGGGGGGGGCTACACCTTC; CDR3: CASSQGAGPRGGGYTF; D: .; V: TRBV4-3; size: .; J: TRBJ1-2
DNA: TGTGCCACCAGTGATCGAGGACTAGTTTTAGACACAGATACGCAGTATTTT; CDR3: CATSDRGLVLDTDTQYF; D: TRBD2; V: TRBV24-1; size: .; J: TRBJ2-3
DNA: TGTGCCAGCAGCGGAACTGGGGTAGCGGCAGCCTACAATGAGCAGTTCTTC; CDR3: CASSGTGVAAAYNEQFF; D: .; V: TRBV5-6; size: .; J: TRBJ2-1
DNA: TGCAGCGTCGGACAGGTCGGAAAACTGTTTTTT; CDR3: CSVGQVGKLFF; D: TRBD1; V: TRBV29-1; size: .; J: TRBJ1-4
DNA: TGTGCCAGCAGCGCCTTAAGAGGGCCGAACAATGAGCAGTTCTTC; CDR3: CASSALRGPNNEQFF; D: .; V: TRBV7-7; size: .; J: TRBJ2-1
DNA: TGTGCCAGCAGTTACCGAGGACTAGCGGGGAACACAGATACGCAGTATTTT; CDR3: CASSYRGLAGNTDTQYF; D: TRBD2; V: TRBV6-2/TRBV6-3; size: once; J: TRBJ2-3
DNA: TGTGCCAGCAGTTTAAGGACTAGCGGGATCCCCTACAATGAGCAGTTCTTC; CDR3: CASSLRTSGIPYNEQFF; D: TRBD2; V: TRBV28; size: .; J: TRBJ2-1
DNA: TGTGCCAGCAGTTTTAGCCCCCCCGATACGCAGTATTTT; CDR3: CASSFSPPDTQYF; D: .; V: TRBV27; size: .; J: TRBJ2-3
DNA: TGTGCCAGCAGCCAAGATGCGGGGAATGAAAAACTGTTTTTT; CDR3: CASSQDAGNEKLFF; D: .; V: TRBV3-1/TRBV3-2; size: once; J: TRBJ1-4
DNA: TGTGCCAGCAGCCCCACTAGCGGGACATACAATGAGCAGTTCTTC; CDR3: CASSPTSGTYNEQFF; D: TRBD2; V: TRBV27; size: .; J: TRBJ2-1
DNA: TGTGCCAGCAGCTTAGATACGGGGATGACGAACACCGGGGAGCTGTTTTTT; CDR3: CASSLDTGMTNTGELFF; D: .; V: TRBV7-2; size: .; J: TRBJ2-2